This TCR beta chain originates from a study of cytomegalovirus exposure and HLA in healthy donors. Whole-study findings and limits: In a later analysis, CMV-associated beta chains were mostly HLA-associated, it appeared. Accounts indicate the classifier identified cytomegalovirus status with strong specificity and sensitivity.

Both 60 Vbeta primers and 13 Jbeta primers went into the PCR. Here immunoSEQ multiplex PCR was the method, and the copy in TCRdb shows in-frame clones only, minus some. The sample comprises some 270,000 clones, over 70% of which are singletons, and approximately 0.3% rests with the top ten. The CDR3 spans 14 residues. The V gene's germline CDR1 is MDHEN and CDR2 SYDVKM. Deletions cut 8 bases from V and 6 bases from J, with 14 bases between. Healthy bone marrow donors supplied every sample. Donors were nominally healthy when sampled, though unrecorded immune exposures were likely. About this clone itself: Its target is unknown.

The J gene is TRBJ1-6, the V gene TRBV28; D gene uncertain. Material for sequencing was PBMCs. The sequence was collected from a girl under 10 years old in good health and CMV-seronegative. CDR3 bases: TGTGCCAGCCTAACAGAGACCCTTAATTCACCCCTCCACTTT. This translates into CASLTETLNSPLHF.